The present entry profiles one TCR beta chain with its context. It lacks a known antigen. Base qualities are missing; no much larger clone stands one base away. TCRbeta CDR3 regions were amplified from genomic DNA by means of the immunoSEQ Assay, a bias-controlled multiplex PCR. The study's own analysis went as follows. The number of nucleated cells in each sample was estimated from the amplification of reference gene primers within the assay. To quantify the absolute abundance of each unique TCRbeta CDR3 rearrangement, sequence reads were collapsed and filtered. For each sample, productive Simpson clonality was calculated by taking the square root of Simpson's diversity index across productive rearrangements. The immuneACCESS repertoire file appears here via TCRdb, limited to in-frame rearrangements. These files lack a portion of the clones; in checked studies, under half of the deficit traces to unresolved V genes, and the cause of the others is not known. D and trimming come from the DNA, and the V and J calls and clone size come from that table. Here the sample has roughly 180,000 clones; around 78% occur a single time. The ten largest clonotypes hold nearly 4.5% of the sample.

Participants in the prospective study were aged about 18 to 90 years, lived in 20 to 25 United States geographic areas, and enrolled through a virtual design. In the prospective study, participants were assigned to cohorts based on the clinical history participants reported in a screening survey and a study questionnaire. Recovered participants in ImmuneRACE Cohort 3 were defined by two consecutive negative NP/OP PCR tests, clearance by a healthcare professional, or resolution of symptoms. Mobile phlebotomists in the prospective study collected whole blood, serum and a nasopharyngeal or oropharyngeal swab from every participant. Prospective study participants could optionally give additional blood draws and questionnaires over a roughly 2-month period. Prospective study blood samples were shipped either frozen or at room temperature before DNA extraction. The sample belongs to a study of blood T cell repertoires in COVID-19 (dated by TCRdb to 2018 to 2021). Study-level background: Collaborator samples came from the United States, Italy and Spain and covered acute and convalescent phases of COVID-19. The material from the prospective study consisted of cDNA or gDNA derived from T cells, B-cell-depleted T cells, or PBMCs. Deeply sampled blood TCRbeta repertoires from subjects exposed to, actively infected with, or recovered from COVID-19 were included in the dataset. The repertoires were released in a freely available public database intended as a resource for research on the immune response to SARS-CoV-2. Samples came from the ongoing ImmuneRACE study (first 160 participants) plus 1,254 subjects from 6 global collaborators. The sample metadata nearly always contained a de-identified subject ID, COVID-19 status, age in years and sex. Where available, HLA class I and class II types were taken from metadata supplied by the sample provider and were not determined by assay-based typing. The paper as a whole reports these results and caveats: The amount of clinical and demographic metadata varied by source and participant and was provided uncurated.

V and J are truncated by 4 bases and 5 bases respectively, leaving an intervening sequence of 12 bases. The CDR3 runs 13 amino acids, cysteine and valine included. This entry keeps only the CDR3 DNA: 39 bases, framed from base 1. The germline V gene specifies WSHSY as CDR1 and SAAADI as CDR2. The specimen was PBMCs or T cells enriched from blood (not recorded which). The sequence links TRBV10-2 to TRBJ2-7; the D gene identity is not certain. This receptor was taken from a woman aged 45-60 years who had recovered from COVID-19. The CDR3 is CASSAPPSHEQYV. The DNA sequence is as follows: TGCGCCAGCAGTGCCCCCCCGAGTCACGAGCAGTACGTC.